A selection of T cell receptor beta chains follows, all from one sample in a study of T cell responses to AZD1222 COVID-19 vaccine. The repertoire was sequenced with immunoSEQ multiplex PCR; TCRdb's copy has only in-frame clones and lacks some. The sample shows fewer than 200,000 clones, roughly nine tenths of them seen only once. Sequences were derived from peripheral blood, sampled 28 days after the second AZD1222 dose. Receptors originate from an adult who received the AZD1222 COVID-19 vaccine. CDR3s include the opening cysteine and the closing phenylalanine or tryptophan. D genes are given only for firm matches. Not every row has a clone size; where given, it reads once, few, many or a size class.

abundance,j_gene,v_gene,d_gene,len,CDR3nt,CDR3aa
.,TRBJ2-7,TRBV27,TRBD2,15,TGTGCCAGCAGGCCGACTAGCGGGAGTCCCTACGAGCAGTACTTC,CASRPTSGSPYEQYF
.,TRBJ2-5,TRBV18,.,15,TGTGCCAGCTCACCACCGCGGGGCACGGGAGAGACCCAGTACTTC,CASSPPRGTGETQYF
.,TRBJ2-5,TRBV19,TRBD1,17,TGTGCCAGTAGCTCTAGGGACAGGGAGAGTTTACAAGAGACCCAGTACTTC,CASSSRDRESLQETQYF
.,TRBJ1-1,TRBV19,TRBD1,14,TGTGCCAGTAGTTGGGACAGGAGGAACACTGAAGCTTTCTTT,CASSWDRRNTEAFF
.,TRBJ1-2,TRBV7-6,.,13,TGTGCCAGCAGCTTATGGGTTGGTGATGGCTACACCTTC,CASSLWVGDGYTF
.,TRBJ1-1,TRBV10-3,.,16,TGTGCCATCAAATCGGCAACCTTTTCGACGAACACTGAAGCTTTCTTT,CAIKSATFSTNTEAFF
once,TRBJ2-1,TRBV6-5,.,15,TGTGCCAGCAGTTTACAGGAGCTTCACTACAATGAGCAGTTCTTC,CASSLQELHYNEQFF
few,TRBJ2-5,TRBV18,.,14,TGTGCCAGCTCCCGCGGGACCCTCCAAGAGACCCAGTACTTC,CASSRGTLQETQYF
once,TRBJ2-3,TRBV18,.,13,TGTGCCAGCTCACCACGAAACACAGATACGCAGTATTTT,CASSPRNTDTQYF
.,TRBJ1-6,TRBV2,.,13,TGTGCCAGCAGGGGTGGCGAGATTTCACCCCTCCACTTT,CASRGGEISPLHF
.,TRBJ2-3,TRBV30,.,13,TGTGCCTGGAGTATCGGGGAACGGGATACGCAGTATTTT,CAWSIGERDTQYF
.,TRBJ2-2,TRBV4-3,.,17,TGCGCCAGCAGCCAAGATGCCGCGGTTAGCTATGTCGGGGAGCTGTTTTTT,CASSQDAAVSYVGELFF
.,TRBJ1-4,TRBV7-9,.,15,TGTGCCAGCAGCTTAACCGTTGGAGTTAATGAAAAACTGTTTTTT,CASSLTVGVNEKLFF
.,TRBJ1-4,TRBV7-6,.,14,TGTGCCAGCAGCTTAGCAGGGGGGTATGAAAAACTGTTTTTT,CASSLAGGYEKLFF
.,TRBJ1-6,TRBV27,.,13,TGTGCCAGCAGCGACCCGGTGAATTCACCCCTCCACTTT,CASSDPVNSPLHF
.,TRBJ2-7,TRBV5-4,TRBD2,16,TGTGCCAGCAGCTTGGCCCTTAGCGGGAGTGGGTACGAGCAGTACTTC,CASSLALSGSGYEQYF
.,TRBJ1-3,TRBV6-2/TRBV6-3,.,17,TGTGCCAGCAGTTACTATTTTGGGACGAGCTCTGGAAACACCATATATTTT,CASSYYFGTSSGNTIYF
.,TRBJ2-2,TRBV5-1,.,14,TGCGCCAGCAGCTTGCTCGGGGACGGCGGGGAGCTGTTTTTT,CASSLLGDGGELFF